Listed here is a single T cell receptor beta chain. As yet, its antigen is unknown. The record originates from a study of beta chain features in type 1 diabetes. Findings and caveats of the study: Patients' naive, central memory and Treg TCRB repertoires seemed closer to one another than those of healthy donors.

Investigators reverse transcribed all isolated RNA, so they sequenced expressed TCRB transcripts. Clones were read by immunoSEQ multiplex PCR, and TCRdb kept only the in-frame ones, dropping some. Altogether about 140,000 clones are present, under 11% being singletons, with the ten largest covering roughly 1.4%. V lost 0 bases to trimming and J lost 5 bases, with 11 bases between them. Per the germline V gene, CDR1 is SGHTS and CDR2 is YDEGEE. The CDR3 runs to 14 residues. The TCR comes from a man between 18 and 29 years old in good health. The chain is built from TRBV5-8 and TRBJ2-5, with TRBD1 as a possible D gene (5 bases). Sequenced input: naive CD4+ T cells from blood. CDR3 DNA sequence: TGTGCCAGCAGCTTGGCTACAGGAAGGGAGACCCAGTACTTC. Amino acids: CASSLATGRETQYF.